The 11 T cell receptor beta chains below all came from one sample that was sequenced in a study of cytomegalovirus exposure and HLA in healthy donors. Researchers ran the PCR with 60 Vbeta and 13 Jbeta primers. The protocol was immunoSEQ multiplex PCR, while the TCRdb copy is restricted to in-frame clones and leaves out a portion. The table records some 99,000 clones, nearly 70% of them present only once. The sequencing input was PBMCs. Receptors originate from a woman between 65 and 79 years old in good health and CMV-seropositive.

The chain uses TRBV18 and TRBJ1-6; D gene ambiguous. The CDR3 spans 15 residues. Trimming left V 0 bases short and J 5 bases short, with 8 bases between. CDR1 is KGHSH, CDR2 LQKENI, per germline. The CDR3 here is CASSPPSRNNSPLHF. Written as DNA, the CDR3 is TGTGCCAGCTCACCACCTTCCAGGAATAATTCACCCCTCCACTTT.

This clone appeared a few times. The J gene is TRBJ1-1, the V gene TRBV6-5; D remains unclear. The V and J ends lost 2 bases and 0 bases respectively, with 7 bases between them. The CDR3 runs 14 residues. Germline CDR1 reads MNHEY; CDR2 reads SVGAGI. In DNA, the CDR3 is TGTGCCAGCAGTTACCAGATCCTGAACACTGAAGCTTTCTTT. Translation gives CASSYQILNTEAFF.

The CDR3 reads CASSENPGGQIYGYTF. CDR3 nucleotides: TGTGCCAGCAGTGAAAACCCCGGCGGACAGATCTATGGCTACACCTTC. V usage is TRBV6-4 and J usage is TRBJ1-2, with a possible D match to TRBD1 (6 bases). From germline, CDR1 is MRHNA and CDR2 SNTAGT. Trimming removed 3 bases at V and 4 bases at J, with 18 bases between. The CDR3 has 16 residues.

The table lists this clone with a count of one. V is TRBV6-1 and J is TRBJ1-4; D uncertain. V lost 3 bases and J 4 bases, leaving 6 bases between the germline ends. This CDR3 is built from 13 residues. Germline V gives CDR1 MNHNS, CDR2 SASEGT. The CDR3 loop reads CASSDSFNEKLFF. The CDR3 DNA reads TGTGCCAGCAGTGATAGCTTTAATGAAAAACTGTTTTTT.

V is TRBV2 and J is TRBJ2-5; TRBD1 is a possible D gene (6 bases). There are 15 residues in the CDR3. V lost 3 bases, J lost 5 bases, and 16 bases lay in between. Looked up from germline, CDR1 is SNHLY and CDR2 is FYNNEI. The CDR3 DNA reads as TGTGCCAGCAGTGATATCACAGGGCAGCGGGAGACCCAGTACTTC. Protein: CASSDITGQRETQYF.

The chain recombines TRBV6-5 with TRBJ1-5; the D gene is possibly TRBD1 (6 bases). The germline gives CDR1 MNHEY, CDR2 SVGAGI. V was shortened by 6 bases and J by 7 bases, with 16 bases between the two germline ends. This CDR3 contains 14 residues. The CDR3 DNA reads as TGTGCCAGCAGGTCGACAGGAGAAACCCAGCCCCAGCATTTT. Translation: CASRSTGETQPQHF.

V and J are TRBV2 and TRBJ2-3, with 9 bases that match TRBD2. The ends lost 5 bases at V and 5 bases at J; junction bases unmatched: 8. CDR3 length: 15 residues. Germline assignment: CDR1 SNHLY and CDR2 FYNNEI. The CDR3 bases are TGTGCCAGCAGTTTGGCGGGGGGGCCCGGAGATACGCAGTATTTT. This sequence encodes CASSLAGGPGDTQYF.

The chain carries TRBV5-1 and TRBJ2-3, with 9 bases aligning to TRBD1. The CDR3 runs to 15 residues. Trimming at V came to 4 bases and at J to 2 bases, leaving 5 bases not matched to a gene. Germline V gives CDR1 SGHRS, CDR2 YFSETQ. CDR3 sequence reads: CASSGGTGNTDTQYF. The DNA of the CDR3 is TGCGCCAGCAGCGGGGGGACAGGGAACACAGATACGCAGTATTTT. Full variable domain (outside the CDR3, taken from reference TRBV5-1 and TRBJ2-3): KAGVTQTPRYLIKTRGQQVTLSCSPISGHRSVSWYQQTPGQGLQFLFEYFSETQRNKGNFPGRFSGRQFSNSRSEMNVSTLELGDSALYLCASSGGTGNTDTQYFGPGTRLTVL.

V usage is TRBV7-2 and J usage is TRBJ1-1; 9 bases match TRBD1. There are 15 residues in the CDR3. V dropped 5 bases and J dropped 1; count of bases not matched to a gene: 5. The germline V gene has CDR1 SGHTA and CDR2 FQGNSA. CDR3: CASSIRTGANTEAFF. Written as DNA, the CDR3 is TGTGCCAGCAGCATCAGGACAGGGGCGAACACTGAAGCTTTCTTT.

The gene calls are TRBV10-3 and TRBJ1-2; TRBD1 might be the D (5 bases). Trimming left V 7 bases short and J 0 bases short, with 9 bases between. From germline, CDR1 is ENHRY and CDR2 SYGVKD. CDR3 length: 13 amino acids. The CDR3: CAITTDPNYGYTF. The DNA of the CDR3 is TGTGCCATCACGACAGACCCTAACTATGGCTACACCTTC.

V is TRBV6-5 and J is TRBJ2-5; D perhaps matches TRBD2 (6 bases). The CDR3 sequence is 15 residues long. Germline CDR1 and CDR2: MNHEY and SVGAGI. V lost 2 bases and J lost 5, with 15 bases in between. The CDR3 spells CASSYGGTGWETQYF. The CDR3 bases are TGTGCCAGCAGTTACGGGGGGACTGGTTGGGAGACCCAGTACTTC.